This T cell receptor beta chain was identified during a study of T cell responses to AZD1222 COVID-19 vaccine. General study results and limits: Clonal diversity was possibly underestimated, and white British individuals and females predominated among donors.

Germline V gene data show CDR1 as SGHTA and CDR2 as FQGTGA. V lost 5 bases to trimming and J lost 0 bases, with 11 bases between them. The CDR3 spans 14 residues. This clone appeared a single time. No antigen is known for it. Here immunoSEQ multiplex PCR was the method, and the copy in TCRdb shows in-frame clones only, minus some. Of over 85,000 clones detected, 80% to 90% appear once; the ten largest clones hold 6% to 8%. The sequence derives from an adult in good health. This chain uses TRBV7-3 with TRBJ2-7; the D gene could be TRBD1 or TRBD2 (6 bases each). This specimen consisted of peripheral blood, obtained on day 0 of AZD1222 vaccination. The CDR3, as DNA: TGTGCCAGCAGCCCGGGGGCCCTCTCCTACGAGCAGTACTTC. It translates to CASSPGALSYEQYF. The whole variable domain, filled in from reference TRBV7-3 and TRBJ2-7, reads GAGVSQTPSNKVTEKGKYVELRCDPISGHTALYWYRQSLGQGPEFLIYFQGTGAADDSGLPNDRFFAVRPEGSVSTLKIQRTERGDSAVYLCASSPGALSYEQYFGPGTRLTVT.